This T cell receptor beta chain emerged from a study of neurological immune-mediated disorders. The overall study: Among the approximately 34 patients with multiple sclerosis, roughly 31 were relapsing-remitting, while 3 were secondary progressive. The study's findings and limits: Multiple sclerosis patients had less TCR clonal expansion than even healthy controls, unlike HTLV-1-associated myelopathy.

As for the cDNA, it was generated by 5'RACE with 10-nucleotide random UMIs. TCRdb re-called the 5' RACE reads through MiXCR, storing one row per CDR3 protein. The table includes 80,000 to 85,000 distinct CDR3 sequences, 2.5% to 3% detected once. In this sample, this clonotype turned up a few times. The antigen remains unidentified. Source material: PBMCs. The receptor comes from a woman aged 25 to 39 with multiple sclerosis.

As DNA, the CDR3 is TGTGCCAGCAGTGACTACCGGCTTCAAAGTGGCACTGAAGCTTTCTTT. It encodes CASSDYRLQSGTEAFF. This chain uses TRBV25-1 with TRBJ1-1; no clear D gene. This CDR3 region has 16 residues. Germline V gives CDR1 MGHDK, CDR2 SYGVNS. V lost 3 bases, J lost 4 bases, and 18 bases lay in between.